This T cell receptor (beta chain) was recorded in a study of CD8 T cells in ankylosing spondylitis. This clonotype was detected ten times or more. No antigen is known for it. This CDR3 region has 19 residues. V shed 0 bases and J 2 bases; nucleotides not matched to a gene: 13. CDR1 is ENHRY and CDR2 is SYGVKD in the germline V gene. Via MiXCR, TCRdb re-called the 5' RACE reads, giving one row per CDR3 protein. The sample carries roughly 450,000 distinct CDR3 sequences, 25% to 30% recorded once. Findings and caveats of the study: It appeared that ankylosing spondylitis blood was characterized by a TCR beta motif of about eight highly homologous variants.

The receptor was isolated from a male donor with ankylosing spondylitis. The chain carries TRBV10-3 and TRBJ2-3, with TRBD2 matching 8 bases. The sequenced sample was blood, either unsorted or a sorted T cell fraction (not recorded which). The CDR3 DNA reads TGTGCCATCAGTGAGTCGATGTATACTAGCGGATCATACACAGATACGCAGTATTTT. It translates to CAISESMYTSGSYTDTQYF.